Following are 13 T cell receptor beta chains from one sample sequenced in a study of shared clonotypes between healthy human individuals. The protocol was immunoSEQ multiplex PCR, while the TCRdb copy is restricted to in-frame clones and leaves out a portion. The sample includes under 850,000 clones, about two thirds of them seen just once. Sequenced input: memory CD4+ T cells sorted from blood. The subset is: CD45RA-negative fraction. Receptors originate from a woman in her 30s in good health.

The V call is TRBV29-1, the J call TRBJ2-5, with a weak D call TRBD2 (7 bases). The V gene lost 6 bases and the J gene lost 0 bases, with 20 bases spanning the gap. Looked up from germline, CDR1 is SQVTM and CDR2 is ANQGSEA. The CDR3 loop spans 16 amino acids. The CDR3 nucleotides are TGCAGCGTCCAGGGGCGGCTAGCGGCGTACCAAGAGACCCAGTACTTC. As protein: CSVQGRLAAYQETQYF.

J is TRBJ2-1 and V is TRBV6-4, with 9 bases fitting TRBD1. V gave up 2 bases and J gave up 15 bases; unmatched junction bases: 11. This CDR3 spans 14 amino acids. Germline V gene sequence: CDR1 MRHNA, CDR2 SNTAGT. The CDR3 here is CASSDTHGTGLLFF. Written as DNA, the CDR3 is TGTGCCAGCAGTGACACACACGGGACAGGGCTGCTGTTCTTC.

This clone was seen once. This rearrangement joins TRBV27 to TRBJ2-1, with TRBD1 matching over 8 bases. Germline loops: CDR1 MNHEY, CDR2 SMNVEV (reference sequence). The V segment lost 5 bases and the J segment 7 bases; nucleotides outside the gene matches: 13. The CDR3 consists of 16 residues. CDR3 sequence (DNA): TGTGCCAGCAGTAAACCCCGGCCAGGGGGCAATAATGAGCAGTTCTTC. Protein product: CASSKPRPGGNNEQFF.

For the CDR3, the DNA is TGCGCCAGCAGCCTCCGGACAGGGGAATCCTACGAGCAGTACTTC. Encoded protein: CASSLRTGESYEQYF. The rearrangement uses TRBV4-1 and TRBJ2-7; 9 positions match TRBD1. The CDR3 has 15 amino acids. Trimming cost V 4 bases and J 1 base; bases outside gene matches: 5. From germline, CDR1 is MGHRA and CDR2 YSYEKL.

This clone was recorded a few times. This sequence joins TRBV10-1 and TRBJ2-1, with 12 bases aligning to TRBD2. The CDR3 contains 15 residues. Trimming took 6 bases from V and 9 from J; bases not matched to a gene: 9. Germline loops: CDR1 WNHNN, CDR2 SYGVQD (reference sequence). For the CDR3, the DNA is TGCGCCAGCAGCGATACTAGCGGGAGGACTAGTGAGCAGTTCTTC. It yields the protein CASSDTSGRTSEQFF.

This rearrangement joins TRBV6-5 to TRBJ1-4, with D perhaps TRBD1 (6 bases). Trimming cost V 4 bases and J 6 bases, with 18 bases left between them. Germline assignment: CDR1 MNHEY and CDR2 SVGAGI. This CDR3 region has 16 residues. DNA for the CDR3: TGTGCCAGCAGTTTGGCCTGGTCAGGGGCTGATGAAAAACTGTTTTTT. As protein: CASSLAWSGADEKLFF.

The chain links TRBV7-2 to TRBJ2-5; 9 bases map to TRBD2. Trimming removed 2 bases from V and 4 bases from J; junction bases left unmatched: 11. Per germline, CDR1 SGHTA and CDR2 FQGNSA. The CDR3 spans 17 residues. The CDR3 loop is CASSLSRLAVRGETQYF. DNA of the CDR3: TGTGCCAGCAGCTTATCCCGACTAGCGGTGAGGGGAGAGACCCAGTACTTC.

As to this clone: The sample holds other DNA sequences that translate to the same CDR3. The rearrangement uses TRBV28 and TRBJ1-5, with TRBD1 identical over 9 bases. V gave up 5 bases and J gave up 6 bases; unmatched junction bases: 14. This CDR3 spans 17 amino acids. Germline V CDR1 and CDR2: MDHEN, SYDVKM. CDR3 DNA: TGTGCCAGCAGTCTAGGGACAGGGCTCGGAAGGACTCAGCCCCAGCATTTT. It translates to CASSLGTGLGRTQPQHF.

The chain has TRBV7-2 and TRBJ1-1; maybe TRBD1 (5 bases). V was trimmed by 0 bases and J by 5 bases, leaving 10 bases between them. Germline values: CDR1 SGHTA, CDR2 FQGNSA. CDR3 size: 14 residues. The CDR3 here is CASSLAGRETEAFF. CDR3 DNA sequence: TGTGCCAGCAGCTTAGCGGGGCGGGAGACTGAAGCTTTCTTT.

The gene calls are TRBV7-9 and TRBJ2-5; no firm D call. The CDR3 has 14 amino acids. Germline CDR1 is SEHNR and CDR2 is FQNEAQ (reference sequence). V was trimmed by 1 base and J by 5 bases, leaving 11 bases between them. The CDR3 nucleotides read TGTGCCAGCAGCTTAGGGGGTCATCGGGAGACCCAGTACTTC. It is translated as CASSLGGHRETQYF.

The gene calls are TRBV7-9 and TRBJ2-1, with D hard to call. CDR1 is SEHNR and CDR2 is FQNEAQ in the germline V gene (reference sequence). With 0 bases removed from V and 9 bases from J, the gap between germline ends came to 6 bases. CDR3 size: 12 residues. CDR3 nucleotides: TGTGCCAGCAGCTTAGCGGTGCTTGAGCAGTTCTTC. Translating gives CASSLAVLEQFF.

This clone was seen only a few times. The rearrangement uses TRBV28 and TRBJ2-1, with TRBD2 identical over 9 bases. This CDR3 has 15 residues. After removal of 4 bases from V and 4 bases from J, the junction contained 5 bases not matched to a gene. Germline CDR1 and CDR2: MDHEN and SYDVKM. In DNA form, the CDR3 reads TGTGCCAGCAGTTCCCTAGCGGGACCATACAATGAGCAGTTCTTC. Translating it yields CASSSLAGPYNEQFF.

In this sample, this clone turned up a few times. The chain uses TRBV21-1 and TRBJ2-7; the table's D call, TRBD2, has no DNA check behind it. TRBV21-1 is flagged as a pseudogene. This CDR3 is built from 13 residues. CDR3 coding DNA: TGTGCCCAGCGCCCAACGCGTACCTACGAGCAGTACTTC. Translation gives CAQRPTRTYEQYF.